The following is a T cell receptor beta chain sequence with its context. What it recognizes is unknown. The CDR3 sequence is 14 residues long. The germline V gene encodes CDR1 MNHEY and CDR2 SVGAGI. This specimen belongs to a study of T cells expressing NK-cell markers. The wider study: Each TCR beta repertoire originated in sorted T cells that were CD3+CD56+NKG2C+, CD3+CD56+NKG2C- or CD3+CD56-NKG2C+.

TCRdb re-called the 5' RACE reads and shows each CDR3 protein once, DNA omitted. The ten top clones account for approximately 17%, within a sample of 160,000 or so distinct CDR3 sequences. Overall study findings and caveats: Five or six donors showed dominant NKG2C+ clonotypes comprising roughly 1.0-7.0% of their CD8+ T cells. There were a handful of donors in whom these clonotypes also led the CD3+CD56-NKG2C+ fraction.

The rearrangement joins TRBV6-5 to TRBJ2-1; as DNA is missing, the TRBD2 call by TCRdb cannot be tested. The TCR sequence derives from a woman between 18 and 70 years old in good health. The sample taken for sequencing was blood T cells: a sorted CD56 or NKG2C T cell subset, CD4+ or CD8+ T cells, or bulk PBMC T cells (not recorded which). Here the CDR3 reads CASSYDGSYNEQFF.